This TCR beta chain derives from a study of post-analysis software for immune sequencing data. Germline CDR1 reads MNHEY; CDR2 reads SVGAGI. This CDR3 comprises 15 residues. Trimming removed 3 bases at V and 1 base at J, with 10 bases between. This clonotype came up a few times. Its antigen is still unknown. cDNA libraries for TCR beta contained unique molecular identifiers. MiXCR, applied by TCRdb to the PCR reads, yields one record per CDR3 protein. This table holds some 450,000 distinct CDR3 sequences, approximately 46% found once. Findings and caveats of the study: Among roughly 5 TRBV segments more frequent in patients than controls were TRBV5-6, TRBV5-1 and TRBV20-1.

The chain carries TRBV6-5 and TRBJ2-4; no firm D call. The receptor was isolated from a girl between 5 and 17 years old with multiple sclerosis. The sample consisted of blood. The CDR3 nucleotides are TGTGCCAGCAGTTATATCTCCTCGGCCAAAAACATTCAGTACTTC. Translated: CASSYISSAKNIQYF.